This TCR beta chain stems from a study of cytomegalovirus exposure and HLA in healthy donors. Notes on the study in general: The classifier reportedly diagnosed cytomegalovirus status with high sensitivity and specificity.

Some clones are missing from TCRdb's copy, which holds only in-frame ones; the method was immunoSEQ multiplex PCR. This table holds some 56,000 clones, approximately 93% found once. Points on this clone: Antigen unknown.

V was pared by 5 bases and J by 1 base, with 9 bases of the junction left unmatched. The CDR3 has 16 residues. Germline V lookup: CDR1 SGHTA, CDR2 FQGNSA. The rearrangement uses TRBV7-2 and TRBJ2-5; 8 bases agree with TRBD2. Sequences were obtained from PBMCs. This clonotype originated in a woman younger than 35 in good health and CMV-seropositive. The CDR3 protein is CASSLLAGTLQETQYF. CDR3 sequence (DNA): TGTGCCAGCAGCCTCCTAGCGGGCACGCTCCAAGAGACCCAGTACTTC.